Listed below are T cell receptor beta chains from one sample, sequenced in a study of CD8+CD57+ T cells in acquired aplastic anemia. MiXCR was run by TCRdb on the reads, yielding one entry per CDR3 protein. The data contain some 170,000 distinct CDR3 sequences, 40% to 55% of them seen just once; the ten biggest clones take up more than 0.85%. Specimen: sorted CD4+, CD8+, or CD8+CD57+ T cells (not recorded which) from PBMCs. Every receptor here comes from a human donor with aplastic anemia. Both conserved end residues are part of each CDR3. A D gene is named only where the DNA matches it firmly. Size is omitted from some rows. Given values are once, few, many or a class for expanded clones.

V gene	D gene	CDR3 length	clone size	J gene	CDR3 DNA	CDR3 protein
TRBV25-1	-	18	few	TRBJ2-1	TGTGCCAGCAGTGTTTCACAACATTCTCCAAGCTCCTACAATGAGCAGTTCTTC	CASSVSQHSPSSYNEQFF
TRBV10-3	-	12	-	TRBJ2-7	TGTGCCAGCAGAGACCTGGGGTACGAGCAGTACTTC	CASRDLGYEQYF
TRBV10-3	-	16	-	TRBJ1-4	TGTGCCATCAGTGAGTCGACCCTGCAGGGAGGTGAAAAACTGTTTTTT	CAISESTLQGGEKLFF
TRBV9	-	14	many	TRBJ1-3	TGTGCCAGCAGCGCAGAGGGGACTGGAAACACCATATATTTT	CASSAEGTGNTIYF
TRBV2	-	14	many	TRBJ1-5	TGTGCCAGCAAACTAGGGGATGGCAATCAGCCCCAGCATTTT	CASKLGDGNQPQHF
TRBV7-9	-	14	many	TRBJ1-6	TGTGCCAGCAGCTTAAGGGGCGAGAATTCACCCCTCCACTTT	CASSLRGENSPLHF
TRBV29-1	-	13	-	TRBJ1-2	TGCAGCGTTTTGGAGGGGCCCAACTATGGCTACACCTTC	CSVLEGPNYGYTF
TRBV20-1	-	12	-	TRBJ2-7	TGCAGTGCTATCACTGGCTCCTACGAGCAGTACTTC	CSAITGSYEQYF
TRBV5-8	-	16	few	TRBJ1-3	TGTGCCAGCAGCTTGGCGGGGGGGCGCTCTGGAAACACCATATATTTT	CASSLAGGRSGNTIYF
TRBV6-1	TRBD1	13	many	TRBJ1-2	TGTGCCAGCAGGCAAACAGGGGTTTCCGGCTACACCTTC	CASRQTGVSGYTF
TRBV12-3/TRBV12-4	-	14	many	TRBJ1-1	TGTGCCAGCAACTCCCCGGTAGGGTACACTGAAGCTTTCTTT	CASNSPVGYTEAFF
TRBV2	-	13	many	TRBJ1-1	TGTGCCAGCAGCAGGGGTGAGGGCACTGAAGCTTTCTTT	CASSRGEGTEAFF
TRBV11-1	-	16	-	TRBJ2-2	TGTGCCAGCAGCCCACGGGAAGCGGGGAACACCGGGGAGCTGTTTTTT	CASSPREAGNTGELFF
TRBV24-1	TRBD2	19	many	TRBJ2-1	TGTGCCACCAGTGATTTGGTCCCGGAGCGGGAGGGCTCCTACAATGAGCAGTTCTTC	CATSDLVPEREGSYNEQFF
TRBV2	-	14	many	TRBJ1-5	TGTGCCAGCAGCGCTAACAGGGTACCGCAGCCCCAGCATTTT	CASSANRVPQPQHF
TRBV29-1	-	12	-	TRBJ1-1	TGCAGCGTTGATTGGTACGGCACTGAAGCCTTCTTT	CSVDWYGTEAFF
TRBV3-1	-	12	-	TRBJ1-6	TGTGCCGGCAGCGACCCCGGGGCACCCCTCCACTTT	CAGSDPGAPLHF
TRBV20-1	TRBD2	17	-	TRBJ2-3	TGCAGTGCTAGACCTACACTAGCGGGAGGGCCCACAGATACGCAGTATTTT	CSARPTLAGGPTDTQYF
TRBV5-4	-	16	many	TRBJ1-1	TGTGCCAGCAGCTTGCGCCTGGGGCAGGGGAACACTGAAGCTTTCTTT	CASSLRLGQGNTEAFF
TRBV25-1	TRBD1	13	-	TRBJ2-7	TGTGCCACGAGACAGGGGGCTGTCGACGAGCAGTACTTC	CATRQGAVDEQYF
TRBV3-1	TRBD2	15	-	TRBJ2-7	TGTGCCAGCAGCTTCCAGGCTAGCGGTACCTACGAGCAGTACTTC	CASSFQASGTYEQYF
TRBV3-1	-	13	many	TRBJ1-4	TGTGCCAGCAGTCCCTACCTTCATGAAAAACTGTTTTTT	CASSPYLHEKLFF
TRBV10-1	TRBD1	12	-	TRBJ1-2	TGCGCCGTCGACAGGGGTCCCTATGGCTACACCTTC	CAVDRGPYGYTF
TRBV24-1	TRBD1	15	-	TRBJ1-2	TGTGCCAGCAGCCCCCAGGACAGGGAAAACTATGGCTACACCTTC	CASSPQDRENYGYTF
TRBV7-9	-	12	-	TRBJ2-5	TGTGCCAGCAGCTTTGGGGACACTACCCAGTACTTC	CASSFGDTTQYF
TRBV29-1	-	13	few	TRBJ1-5	TGCAGCGTTCGAGGAGGCAGCAATCAGCCCCAGCATTTT	CSVRGGSNQPQHF
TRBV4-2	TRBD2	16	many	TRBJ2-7	TGTGCCAGCAGCCAAGAATCACGCGGGGGGGCGTACGAGCAGTACTTC	CASSQESRGGAYEQYF
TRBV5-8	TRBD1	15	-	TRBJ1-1	TGTGCCAGCAGCTTGCTTCAGGGGGTAGAGGCTGAAGCTTTCTTT	CASSLLQGVEAEAFF
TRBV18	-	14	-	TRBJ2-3	TGTGCCAGCTCACGAGGGGTTAGCACAGATACGCAGTATTTT	CASSRGVSTDTQYF
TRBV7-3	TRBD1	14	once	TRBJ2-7	TGTGCCAGCAGCCCACAGGGGTTTGGGGACGAGCAGTACTTC	CASSPQGFGDEQYF
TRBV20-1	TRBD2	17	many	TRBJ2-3	TGCAGTGCTAGAGTCGGGGGGGGGATCAGGAGGACAGATACGCAGTATTTT	CSARVGGGIRRTDTQYF
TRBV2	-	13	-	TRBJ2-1	TGTGCCAGCAGTTTTTTAAAACACCATGAGCAGTTCTTC	CASSFLKHHEQFF
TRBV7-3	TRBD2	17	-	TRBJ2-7	TGTGCCAGCAGCACCCCCGAACTAGCGGGGAAAGCCAACGAGCAGTACTTC	CASSTPELAGKANEQYF
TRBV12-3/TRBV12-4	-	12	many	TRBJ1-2	TGTGCCAGCAGTCCCGGGACACTAGGCTACACCTTC	CASSPGTLGYTF
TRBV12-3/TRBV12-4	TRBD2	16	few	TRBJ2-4	TGTGCCAGCAGTTTTCTCTTAGGGGGGACTAGCGACATTCAGTACTTC	CASSFLLGGTSDIQYF
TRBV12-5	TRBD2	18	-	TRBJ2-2	TGTGCTAGTGGTTTCTCCGGGACTAGCGGGGGGGCCTTCGGGGAGCTGTTTTTT	CASGFSGTSGGAFGELFF
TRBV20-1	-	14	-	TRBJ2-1	TGCAGTGCTAACCTAGTAAGCTCCTACAATGAGCAGTTCTTC	CSANLVSSYNEQFF
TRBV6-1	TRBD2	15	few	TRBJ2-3	TGTGCCAGCAGGGAACTAGCGGGGACCACAGATACGCAGTATTTT	CASRELAGTTDTQYF
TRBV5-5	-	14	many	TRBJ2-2	TGTGCCAGCAGCTTGGGCAGGCCCACCGGGGAGCTGTTTTTT	CASSLGRPTGELFF
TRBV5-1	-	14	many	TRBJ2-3	TGCGCCAGCAGCTTGGACAGGGCCCCAGATACGCAGTATTTT	CASSLDRAPDTQYF
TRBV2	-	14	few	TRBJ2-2	TGTGCCAGCAGTGACGAGGGGAACACCGGGGAGCTGTTTTTT	CASSDEGNTGELFF